A selection of T cell receptor beta chains follows, all from one sample in a study of cytomegalovirus exposure and HLA in healthy donors. Sequencing was performed with immunoSEQ multiplex PCR; in TCRdb, only in-frame clones are kept and a portion is missing. The sample includes about 220,000 clones, 82% seen only once; the top ten take 5.4%. The specimen was PBMCs. These receptors were collected from a woman between 35 and 50 years old in good health and CMV-seropositive. Both conserved end residues are part of each CDR3. The D gene is left open where the match is weak.

V gene,J gene,D gene,CDR3 protein
TRBV6-5,TRBJ1-3,.,CASRSRNTIYF
TRBV15,TRBJ1-2,.,CATSRRQDSGYTF
TRBV11-3,TRBJ2-1,.,CASSLGAQYNEQFF
TRBV6-1,TRBJ1-1,TRBD1,CASSPFTGDTEAFF
TRBV11-2,TRBJ2-1,.,CASSLSDYNNEQFF
TRBV4-2,TRBJ1-4,.,CASSQRTAGDEKLFF
TRBV11-2,TRBJ2-5,.,CASSLGGMETQYF
TRBV4-1,TRBJ1-6,TRBD1,CASRPGQASSYNSPLHF
TRBV5-1,TRBJ2-3,.,CASSLDRSDTQYF
TRBV27,TRBJ1-4,.,CASSLQGSNEKLFF
TRBV10-3,TRBJ1-1,.,CAIRGRDTEAFF
TRBV7-5,TRBJ2-3,.,CARSLPVSESFTDTQYF
TRBV9,TRBJ1-2,TRBD1,CASSPGTATYGYTF
TRBV5-1,TRBJ1-4,.,CASSCGGGGEKLFF
TRBV19,TRBJ2-2,.,CASREVARLNTGELFF
TRBV7-9,TRBJ2-7,TRBD2,CASSLDIAGGLGQYF
TRBV29-1,TRBJ1-4,.,CSVGTGTNEKLFF
TRBV6-5,TRBJ1-1,.,CASSYSTATNTEAFF
TRBV19,TRBJ2-5,.,CASSEVGQETQYF
TRBV9,TRBJ2-2,.,CASSQRYRSQKNTGELFF
TRBV19,TRBJ1-2,TRBD1,CASSGQDYGYTF
TRBV7-9,TRBJ2-7,TRBD1,CASSSGGATYYEQYF
TRBV7-9,TRBJ1-5,TRBD1,CASSFGQANQPQHF
TRBV7-9,TRBJ1-4,.,CASSTQQGRREKLFF
TRBV7-9,TRBJ1-1,.,CSSSFQGAAEAFF
TRBV10-3,TRBJ2-2,.,CAISDVYTNTGELFF
TRBV30,TRBJ1-5,.,CAWGPGLLNQPQHF
TRBV27,TRBJ1-1,.,CASSRHLETGGLNTEAFF
TRBV7-9,TRBJ1-6,TRBD1,CASSRTGRDNSPLHF
TRBV14,TRBJ2-7,TRBD1,CASSRGPSGTGDEQYF